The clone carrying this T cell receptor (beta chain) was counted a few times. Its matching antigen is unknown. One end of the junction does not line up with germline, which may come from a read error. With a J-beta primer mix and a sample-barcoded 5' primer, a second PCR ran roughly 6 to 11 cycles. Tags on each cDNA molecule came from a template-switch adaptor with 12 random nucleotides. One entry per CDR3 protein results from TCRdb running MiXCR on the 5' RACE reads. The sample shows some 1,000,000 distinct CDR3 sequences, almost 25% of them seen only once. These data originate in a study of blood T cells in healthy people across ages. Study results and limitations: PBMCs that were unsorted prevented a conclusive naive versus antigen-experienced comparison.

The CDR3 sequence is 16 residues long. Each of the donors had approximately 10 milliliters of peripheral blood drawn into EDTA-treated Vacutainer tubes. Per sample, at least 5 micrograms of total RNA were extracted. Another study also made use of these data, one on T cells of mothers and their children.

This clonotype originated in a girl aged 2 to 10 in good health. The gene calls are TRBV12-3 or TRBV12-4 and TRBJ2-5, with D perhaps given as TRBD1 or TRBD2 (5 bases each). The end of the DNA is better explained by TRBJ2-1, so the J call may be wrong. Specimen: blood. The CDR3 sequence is CAGSPSYGTKYNEQFF. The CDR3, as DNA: TGTGCCGGCAGCCCTTCATATGGGACGAAGTACAATGAGCAGTTCTTC.